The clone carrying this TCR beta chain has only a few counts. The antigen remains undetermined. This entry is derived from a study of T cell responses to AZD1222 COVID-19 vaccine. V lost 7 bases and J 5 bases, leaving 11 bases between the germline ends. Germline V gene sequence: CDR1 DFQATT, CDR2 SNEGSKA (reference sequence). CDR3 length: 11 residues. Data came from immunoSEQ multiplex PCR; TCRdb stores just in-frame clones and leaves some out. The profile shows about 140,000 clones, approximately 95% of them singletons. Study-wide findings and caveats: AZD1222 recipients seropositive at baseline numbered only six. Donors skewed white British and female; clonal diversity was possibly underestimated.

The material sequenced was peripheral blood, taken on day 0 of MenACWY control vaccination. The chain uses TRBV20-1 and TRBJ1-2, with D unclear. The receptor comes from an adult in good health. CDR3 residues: CSGTQEYGYTF. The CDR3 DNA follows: TGCAGTGGTACGCAGGAGTATGGCTACACCTTC.